A single sample is the source of the 32 T cell receptor beta chains below, sequenced in a study of blood T cells in healthy people across ages. Primers used in a second PCR of roughly 6 to 12 cycles were a sample-barcoded 5' primer and a J-beta primer mix. TCRdb used MiXCR to reprocess the 5' RACE reads, holding one entry per CDR3 protein. The table records around 780,000 distinct CDR3 sequences, around 25% of them present only once. These data were also reused for a study on T cells of mothers and their children.

The specimen sequenced was blood. The receptor source for this set is a boy younger than 18 in good health.

The genes are TRBV6-2 or TRBV6-3 and TRBJ2-5, with D possibly matching TRBD1 (7 bases). The length of the CDR3 is 16 residues. CDR1 and CDR2 from the germline V gene are MNHEY and SVGEGT. V was cut by 3 bases and J by 5 bases, with 19 bases left in between. The CDR3 sequence: CASSYEGPSGGETQYF. The CDR3 DNA is TGTGCCAGCAGTTATGAGGGCCCCTCAGGGGGGGAGACCCAGTACTTC.

This clonotype was recorded once. The genes are TRBV5-1 and TRBJ1-1; D is possibly TRBD1 (6 bases). CDR1 is SGHRS, CDR2 YFSETQ, per germline. The length of the CDR3 is 15 residues. V was trimmed by 4 bases and J by 10 bases, leaving 23 bases between them. The CDR3: CASSLGPAGENLAFF. The CDR3 DNA is TGCGCCAGCAGCCTCGGTCCCGCAGGGGAGAATTTAGCTTTCTTT.

As for this clonotype: A read error may account for a junction end that differs from germline. The J gene is TRBJ2-3, the V gene TRBV10-3; D gene ambiguous. Germline values: CDR1 ENHRY, CDR2 SYGVKD. This CDR3 is built from 14 residues. As DNA, the CDR3 is TGTGCCATCAGTGACCTTTTAACTGGGGATACGCAATATTTT. Protein product: CAISDLLTGDTQYF.

Only a few counts were recorded for this clonotype. The genes are TRBV5-1 and TRBJ2-5, with 14 bases fitting TRBD2. The J call is doubtful: the DNA matches TRBJ2-1 better. The CDR3 has 14 residues. Germline-derived CDR1 and CDR2 are SGHRS and YFSETQ. In DNA form, the CDR3 reads TGCGCCAGCAGCTCGGGACTAGCGGGGGCCAAGCAGTTCTTC. Residues: CASSSGLAGAKQFF.

This chain uses TRBV12-3 or TRBV12-4 with TRBJ1-1; no reliable D call. This CDR3 comprises 11 residues. Trimming removed 5 bases from V and 11 bases from J, with 12 bases in between. CDR3 coding DNA: TGTGCCAGCAGTACTGGACCGGAGGCTTTCTTT. It translates to CASSTGPEAFF.

V usage is TRBV27 and J usage is TRBJ1-4; 8 positions agree with TRBD1. CDR3 length: 13 residues. Germline loops: CDR1 MNHEY, CDR2 SMNVEV (reference sequence). Trimming at V came to 6 bases and at J to 3 bases, leaving 0 bases not matched to a gene. The DNA for the CDR3 is TGTGCCAGCAGGGGACAGGCTAATGAAAAACTGTTTTTT. This encodes CASRGQANEKLFF.

Concerning this clonotype: Germline and junction disagree at one end, which may indicate a read error. The rearrangement links TRBV4-2 to TRBJ2-2; possibly TRBD2 for D (6 bases). This CDR3 has 16 amino acids. Germline CDR1 and CDR2: LGHNA and YNFKEQ. CDR3: CASIQDPGGSSGELFF. The CDR3 DNA reads as TGTGCCAGCATCCAAGATCCCGGGGGTTCATCCGGGGAGCTGTTTTTT.

This clonotype was recorded at least ten times. The V and J genes are TRBV12-3 or TRBV12-4 and TRBJ1-1, with D hard to call. CDR3 length: 13 amino acids. Trimming took off 6 bases at V and 0 bases at J, with 8 bases between the two ends. The CDR3 here is CASSLKMNTEAFF. CDR3 DNA sequence: TGTGCCAGCAGCCTTAAGATGAACACTGAAGCTTTCTTT.

This clonotype came up a few times. This chain joins TRBV7-3 and TRBJ2-4; TRBD1 aligns across 7 bases. This CDR3 has 17 residues. CDR1 is SGHTA and CDR2 is FQGTGA in the germline V gene. The V gene end was trimmed by 5 bases and the J gene end by 0 bases; junction bases not matched to a gene: 10. CDR3 coding DNA: TGTGCCAGCAGCCTATGGACAGGACCTTTAGCCAAAAACATTCAGTACTTC. This gives the protein CASSLWTGPLAKNIQYF. Based on the CDR3 plus reference TRBV7-3 and TRBJ2-4, the full variable domain is GAGVSQTPSNKVTEKGKYVELRCDPISGHTALYWYRQSLGQGPEFLIYFQGTGAADDSGLPNDRFFAVRPEGSVSTLKIQRTERGDSAVYLCASSLWTGPLAKNIQYFGAGTRLSVL.

The chain carries TRBV6-5 and TRBJ2-7; D is unresolved. This CDR3 has 14 residues. V gave up 0 bases and J gave up 1 base, with 7 bases separating them. The germline gives CDR1 MNHEY, CDR2 SVGAGI. The CDR3 DNA is TGTGCCAGCAGTTACTCGGGGAAATCCTACGAGCAGTACTTC. It codes for CASSYSGKSYEQYF.

This clonotype has more than one count but fewer than ten. The V gene is TRBV4-1, the J gene TRBJ2-1, with unresolved D. The germline gives CDR1 MGHRA, CDR2 YSYEKL. Trimming left V 0 bases short and J 4 bases short, with 13 bases between. This CDR3 spans 16 amino acids. DNA for the CDR3: TGCGCCAGCAGCCAAGATCGAGGCGGTTCTTACAATGAGCAGTTCTTC. This gives the protein CASSQDRGGSYNEQFF.

The chain links TRBV9 to TRBJ2-5; D possibly matches TRBD1 or TRBD2 (5 bases each). The CDR3 is 14 residues long. The germline gives CDR1 SGDLS, CDR2 YYNGEE. Deletions cut 4 bases from V and 2 bases from J, with 12 bases between. CDR3 protein: CASSPEGLQETQYF. In DNA form, the CDR3 reads TGTGCCAGCAGCCCAGAGGGGCTTCAAGAGACCCAGTACTTC.

The chain is built from TRBV6-5 and TRBJ2-7, with TRBD1 matching over 11 bases. The junction had 6 bases not matched to a gene; V was cut back by 2 bases and J by 6 bases. Germline CDR1 MNHEY, CDR2 SVGAGI. The CDR3 sequence is 15 residues long. The DNA of the CDR3 is TGTGCCAGCAGTTACGAAGGCGGGACAGGGGGCGAGCAGTACTTC. Protein product: CASSYEGGTGGEQYF.

This clonotype was seen at least ten times. The chain employs TRBV12-3 or TRBV12-4 and TRBJ1-5; 8 bases match TRBD1. The length of the CDR3 is 14 residues. V shed 6 bases and J 4 bases; nucleotides not matched to a gene: 5. CDR3 bases: TGTGCCAGCAGCCGGACAGGGCCAAATCAGCCCCAGCATTTT. Amino acids: CASSRTGPNQPQHF.

This chain uses TRBV29-1 with TRBJ2-5; 7 bases fit TRBD2. This CDR3 region has 14 residues. The V and J ends lost 1 base and 3 bases, in that order; junction bases with no gene match: 5. Looked up from germline, CDR1 is SQVTM and CDR2 is ANQGSEA. The CDR3: CSVEAGGGEETQYF. CDR3 nucleotides: TGCAGCGTTGAAGCGGGCGGGGGTGAAGAGACCCAGTACTTC. The whole variable domain, remainder taken from reference TRBV29-1 and TRBJ2-5, is SAVISQKPSRDICQRGTSLTIQCQVDSQVTMMFWYRQQPGQSLTLIATANQGSEATYESGFVIDKFPISRPNLTFSTLTVSNMSPEDSSIYLCSVEAGGGEETQYFGPGTRLLVL.

This clonotype has only a few counts. This chain uses TRBV20-1 with TRBJ2-5; D perhaps matches TRBD2 (6 bases). CDR1 is DFQATT, CDR2 SNEGSKA, per germline (reference sequence). This CDR3 contains 14 residues. The ends were cut back, 1 base at V and 2 bases at J, with 11 bases in the middle. The CDR3 sequence is CSARGGTPQETQYF. CDR3 coding DNA: TGCAGTGCTAGAGGCGGGACTCCACAAGAGACCCAGTACTTC.

This clonotype was recorded a few times. The chain recombines TRBV4-2 with TRBJ1-5, with 7 bases identical to TRBD1. The CDR3 is 14 amino acids. Looked up from germline, CDR1 is LGHNA and CDR2 is YNFKEQ. V dropped 0 bases and J dropped 4; count of bases not matched to a gene: 0. This CDR3 is CASSQDRGNQPQHF. CDR3 bases: TGTGCCAGCAGCCAAGACAGGGGGAATCAGCCCCAGCATTTT.

The CDR3 loop is CASSSTGHPSGANVLTF. The CDR3 DNA sequence: TGTGCCAGCAGCTCTACGGGACACCCCTCTGGGGCCAACGTCCTGACTTTC. The chain couples TRBV7-9 to TRBJ2-6, with D tentatively TRBD1 (6 bases). Germline V gene lookup returns CDR1 SEHNR and CDR2 FQNEAQ (reference sequence). V lost 4 bases to trimming and J lost 0 bases, with 13 bases between them. The CDR3 loop spans 17 amino acids.

Here the CDR3 reads CASSLSREGGYTF. The CDR3 coding sequence is TGCGCCAGCAGCTTGTCCAGGGAGGGAGGCTACACCTTC. The V call is TRBV5-1, the J call TRBJ1-2; tentative D call: TRBD1 (5 bases). V gave up 1 base and J gave up 8 bases, with 12 bases separating them. This CDR3 is built from 13 residues. The germline V gene encodes CDR1 SGHRS and CDR2 YFSETQ.

V gene TRBV12-3 or TRBV12-4 combines with J gene TRBJ1-2; TRBD1 is a possible D gene (5 bases). The CDR3 length is 13 residues. The V and J ends lost 7 bases and 7 bases respectively, with 16 bases between them. In DNA, the CDR3 is TGTGCCAGCACCTACTGGGACTCTAGTGGCTACACCTTC. It codes for CASTYWDSSGYTF.

This clonotype was found a few times. The chain recombines TRBV7-2 with TRBJ2-5, with D unresolved. This CDR3 contains 14 residues. The germline V gene has CDR1 SGHTA and CDR2 FQGNSA. V lost 3 bases and J lost 5, with 13 bases in between. The CDR3 DNA reads TGTGCCAGCAGCTTCGTAGAAGCGAGGGAGACCCAGTACTTC. It translates to CASSFVEARETQYF.

V gene TRBV20-1 combines with J gene TRBJ2-4; D possibly uses TRBD1 or TRBD2 (6 bases each). Trimming stripped 1 base from V and 3 bases from J, with 13 bases between. CDR1 is DFQATT, CDR2 SNEGSKA, per germline (reference sequence). The CDR3 extends over 15 amino acids. The DNA for the CDR3 is TGCAGTGCTAGAGTGTGGAGGGGGGACAAAAACATTCAGTACTTC. It codes for CSARVWRGDKNIQYF.

In its sample, this clonotype was seen a few times. The chain links TRBV10-3 to TRBJ1-1, with a tentative D call TRBD1 (6 bases). Trimming cost V 6 bases and J 0 bases, with 11 bases left between them. In germline, CDR1 is ENHRY, CDR2 SYGVKD. The CDR3 has 14 amino acids. The CDR3 bases are TGTGCCATCAGCCTACAGGGCCTGAACACTGAAGCTTTCTTT. It codes for CAISLQGLNTEAFF.

This clonotype appeared a few times. An end of the junction does not agree with germline; a read error may underlie this. This sequence joins TRBV4-1 and TRBJ2-5; D may be TRBD1 (6 bases). The CDR3 is 15 residues long. Germline CDR1 and CDR2: MGHRA and YSYEKL. The CDR3, as DNA: TGCGCCAACAGCCCTCTACAGGGATTGAGGGAGACCCAGTACTTC. It yields the protein CANSPLQGLRETQYF.

This clonotype was counted between two and nine times. The V gene is TRBV10-1, the J gene TRBJ1-6, with D possibly TRBD1 on 5 matching bases. The CDR3 spans 15 residues. From germline, CDR1 is WNHNN and CDR2 SYGVQD (reference sequence). V lost 2 bases and J 11 bases, leaving 16 bases between the germline ends. In DNA, the CDR3 is TGCGCCAGCAGTGAGAGGTCAGACGGGGGTCCACCCCTCCACTTT. Amino acid sequence: CASSERSDGGPPLHF.

This chain uses TRBV6-6 with TRBJ1-3; D unclear. The CDR3 length is 12 residues. V was trimmed by 5 bases and J by 8 bases, leaving 10 bases between them. Germline assignment: CDR1 MNHNY and CDR2 SVGAGI (reference sequence). CDR3 coding DNA: TGTGCCAGCAGTCCGACCCCGGACACCATATATTTT. Translated, it gives CASSPTPDTIYF.

This clonotype was seen a few times. The chain links TRBV7-9 to TRBJ2-3; 9 bases are a match to TRBD1. Germline assignment: CDR1 SEHNR and CDR2 FQNEAQ (reference sequence). J gave up 4 bases and V 5 bases, and 13 bases lay outside the gene matches. CDR3 length equals 17 residues. CDR3: CASSAGRRQGGADTQYF. The CDR3 DNA sequence: TGTGCCAGCAGCGCCGGGAGGAGACAGGGGGGCGCAGATACGCAGTATTTT.

To note about this clonotype: The conserved closing phenylalanine or tryptophan is absent in this CDR3, likely reflecting a read error. The rearrangement links TRBV9 to TRBJ2-1; D tentatively fits TRBD1 or TRBD2 (5 bases each). Germline-derived CDR1 and CDR2 are SGDLS and YYNGEE. Trimming left V 0 bases short and J 1 base short, with 5 bases between. This CDR3 contains 14 residues. CDR3 residues: CASSVGGSYNEQFS. The CDR3 DNA reads TGTGCCAGCAGCGTAGGGGGGTCCTACAATGAGCAGTTCTCC.

This chain links TRBV11-2 with TRBJ1-6, with 8 nucleotides matching TRBD1. J gave up 10 bases and V 0 bases, and 8 bases lay outside the gene matches. Per germline, CDR1 SGHAT and CDR2 FQNNGV. The CDR3 contains 16 residues. CDR3 nucleotides: TGTGCCAGCAGCTTAGACAGGGGGCCGGTTAGATCACCCCTCCACTTT. Amino acid sequence: CASSLDRGPVRSPLHF. The full variable domain, completed using reference TRBV11-2 and TRBJ1-6, is EAGVAQSPRYKIIEKRQSVAFWCNPISGHATLYWYQQILGQGPKLLIQFQNNGVVDDSQLPKDRFSAERLKGVDSTLKIQPAKLEDSAVYLCASSLDRGPVRSPLHFGNGTRLTVT.

The gene calls are TRBV29-1 and TRBJ2-7; 8 bases agree with TRBD1. Looked up from germline, CDR1 is SQVTM and CDR2 is ANQGSEA. After removal of 0 bases from V and 6 bases from J, the junction contained 4 bases not matched to a gene. The CDR3 totals 13 residues. The chain's CDR3 is CSVEDQGASEQYF. CDR3 nucleotides: TGCAGCGTTGAAGATCAGGGGGCTAGCGAGCAGTACTTC.

V gene TRBV6-5 combines with J gene TRBJ2-5, with 8 bases fitting TRBD1. This CDR3 is 14 amino acids long. CDR1 and CDR2 from the germline V gene are MNHEY and SVGAGI. Germline trimming cut 6 bases from V and 4 bases from J; bases unmatched to any gene: 7. The CDR3, as DNA: TGTGCCAGCAGCCGGACAGGGATCTCAGAGACCCAGTACTTC. Amino acid sequence: CASSRTGISETQYF.

This clonotype came up a few times. The chain links TRBV5-1 to TRBJ2-3; tentatively, D is TRBD1 or TRBD2 (5 bases each). The CDR3 is made up of 17 amino acids. Germline CDR1 is SGHRS and CDR2 is YFSETQ. Trimming removed 4 bases at V and 0 bases at J, with 18 bases between. The CDR3 DNA reads TGCGCCAGCAGCGTCGACAGCCCTAGCTCTAGCACAGATACGCAGTATTTT. This encodes CASSVDSPSSSTDTQYF.